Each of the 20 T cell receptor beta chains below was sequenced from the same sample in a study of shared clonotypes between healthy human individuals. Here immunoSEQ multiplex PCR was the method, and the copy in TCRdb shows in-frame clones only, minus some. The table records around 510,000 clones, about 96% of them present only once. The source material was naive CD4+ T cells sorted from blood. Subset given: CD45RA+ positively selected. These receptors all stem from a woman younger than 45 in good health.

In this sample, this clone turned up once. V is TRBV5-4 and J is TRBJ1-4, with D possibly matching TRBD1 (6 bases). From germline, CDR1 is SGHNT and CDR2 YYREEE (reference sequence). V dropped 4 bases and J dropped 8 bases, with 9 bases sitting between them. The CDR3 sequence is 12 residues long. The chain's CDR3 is CASSRGSEKLFF. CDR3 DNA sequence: TGTGCCAGCAGCAGGGGGTCAGAAAAACTGTTTTTT.

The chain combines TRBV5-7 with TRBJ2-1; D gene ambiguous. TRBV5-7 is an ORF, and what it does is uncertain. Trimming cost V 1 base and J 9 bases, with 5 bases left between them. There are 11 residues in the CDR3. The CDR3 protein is CASSLKVEQFF. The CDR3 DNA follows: TGTGCCAGCAGCTTGAAGGTTGAGCAGTTCTTC.

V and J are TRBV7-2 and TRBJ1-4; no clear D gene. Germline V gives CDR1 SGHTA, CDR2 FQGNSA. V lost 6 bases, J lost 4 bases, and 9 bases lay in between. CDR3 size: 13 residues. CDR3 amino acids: CASSMGYNEKLFF. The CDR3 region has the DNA TGTGCCAGCAGTATGGGTTATAATGAAAAACTGTTTTTT.

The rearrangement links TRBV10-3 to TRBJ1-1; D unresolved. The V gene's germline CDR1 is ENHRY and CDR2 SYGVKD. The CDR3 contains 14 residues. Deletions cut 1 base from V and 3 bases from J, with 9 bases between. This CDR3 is CAISEWEEDTEAFF. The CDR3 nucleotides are TGTGCCATCAGTGAGTGGGAAGAAGACACTGAAGCTTTCTTT.

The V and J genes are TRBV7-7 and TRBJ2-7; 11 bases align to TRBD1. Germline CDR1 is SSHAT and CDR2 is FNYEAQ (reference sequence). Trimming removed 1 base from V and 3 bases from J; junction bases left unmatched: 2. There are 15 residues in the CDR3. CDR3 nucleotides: TGTGCCAGCAGCTTAGGGGACAGGGGGATCTACGAGCAGTACTTC. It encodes CASSLGDRGIYEQYF. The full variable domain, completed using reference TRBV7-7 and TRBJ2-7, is GAGVSQSPRYKVTKRGQDVTLRCDPISSHATLYWYQQALGQGPEFLTYFNYEAQPDKSGLPSDRFSAERPEGSISTLTIQRTEQRDSAMYRCASSLGDRGIYEQYFGPGTRLTVT.

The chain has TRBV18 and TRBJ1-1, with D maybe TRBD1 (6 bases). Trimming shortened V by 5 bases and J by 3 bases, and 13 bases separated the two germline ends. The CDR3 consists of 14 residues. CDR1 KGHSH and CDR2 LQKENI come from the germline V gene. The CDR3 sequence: CASSKQGKDTEAFF. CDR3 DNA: TGTGCCAGCTCAAAACAGGGTAAGGACACTGAAGCTTTCTTT. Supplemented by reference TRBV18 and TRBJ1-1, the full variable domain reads NAGVMQNPRHLVRRRGQEARLRCSPMKGHSHVYWYRQLPEEGLKFMVYLQKENIIDESGMPKERFSAEFPKEGPSILRIQQVVRGDSAAYFCASSKQGKDTEAFFGQGTRLTVV.

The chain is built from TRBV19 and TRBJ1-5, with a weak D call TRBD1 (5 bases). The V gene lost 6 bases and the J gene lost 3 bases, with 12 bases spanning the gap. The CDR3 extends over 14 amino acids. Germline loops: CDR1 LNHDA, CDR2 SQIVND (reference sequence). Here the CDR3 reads CASSLEGPNQPQHF. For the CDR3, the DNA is TGTGCCAGTAGCTTGGAGGGGCCCAATCAGCCCCAGCATTTT.

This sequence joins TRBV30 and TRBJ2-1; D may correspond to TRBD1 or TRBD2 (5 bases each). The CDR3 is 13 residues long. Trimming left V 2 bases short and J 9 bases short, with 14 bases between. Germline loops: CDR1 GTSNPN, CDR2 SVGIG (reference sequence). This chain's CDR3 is CAWSLGDGGEQFF. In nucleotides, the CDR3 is TGTGCCTGGAGTTTGGGGGACGGTGGTGAGCAGTTCTTC.

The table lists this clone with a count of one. This CDR3 reads CATRRTGEKPQHF. CDR3 nucleotides: TGTGCCACCAGACGGACAGGGGAGAAGCCCCAGCATTTT. The rearrangement links TRBV19 to TRBJ1-5; 9 bases are a match to TRBD1. The V segment lost 10 bases and the J segment 8 bases; nucleotides outside the gene matches: 9. The germline V gene has CDR1 LNHDA and CDR2 SQIVND (reference sequence). This CDR3 region has 13 residues.

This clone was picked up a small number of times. The DNA for the CDR3 is TGTGCCAGCTTGGGGGGAAATAGCAATCAGCCCCAGCATTTT. It translates to CASLGGNSNQPQHF. V usage is TRBV2 and J usage is TRBJ1-5; maybe TRBD1 (5 bases). Looked up from germline, CDR1 is SNHLY and CDR2 is FYNNEI. The CDR3 sequence is 14 residues long. Trimming took off 8 bases at V and 0 bases at J, with 11 bases between the two ends.

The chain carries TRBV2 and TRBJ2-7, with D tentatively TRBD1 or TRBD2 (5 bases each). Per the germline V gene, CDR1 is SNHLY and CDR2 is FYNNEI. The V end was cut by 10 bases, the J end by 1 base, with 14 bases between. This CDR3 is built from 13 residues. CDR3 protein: CATKPGPSYEQYF. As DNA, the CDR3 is TGTGCCACCAAACCGGGACCATCCTACGAGCAGTACTTC.

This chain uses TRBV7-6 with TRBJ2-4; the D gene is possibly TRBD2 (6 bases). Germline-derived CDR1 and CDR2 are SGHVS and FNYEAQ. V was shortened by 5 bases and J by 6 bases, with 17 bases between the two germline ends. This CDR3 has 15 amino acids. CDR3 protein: CASSPDRTTPNIQYF. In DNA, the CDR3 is TGTGCCAGCAGCCCCGATCGGACTACCCCAAACATTCAGTACTTC.

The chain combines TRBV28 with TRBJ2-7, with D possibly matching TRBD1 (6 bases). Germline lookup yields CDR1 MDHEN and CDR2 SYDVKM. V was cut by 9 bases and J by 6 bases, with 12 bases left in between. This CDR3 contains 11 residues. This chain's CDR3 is CASTDSSEQYF. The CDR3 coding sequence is TGTGCCAGTACGGACAGTTCCGAGCAGTACTTC.

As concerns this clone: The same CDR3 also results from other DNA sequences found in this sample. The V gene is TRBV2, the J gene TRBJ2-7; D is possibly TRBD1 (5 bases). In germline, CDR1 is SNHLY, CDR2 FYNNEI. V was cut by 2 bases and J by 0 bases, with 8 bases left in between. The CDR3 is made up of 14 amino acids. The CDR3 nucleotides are TGTGCCAGCAGTGAAAGGGGCAGCTCCTACGAGCAGTACTTC. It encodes CASSERGSSYEQYF. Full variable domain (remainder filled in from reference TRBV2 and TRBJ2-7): EPEVTQTPSHQVTQMGQEVILRCVPISNHLYFYWYRQILGQKVEFLVSFYNNEISEKSEIFDDQFSVERPDGSNFTLKIRSTKLEDSAMYFCASSERGSSYEQYFGPGTRLTVT.

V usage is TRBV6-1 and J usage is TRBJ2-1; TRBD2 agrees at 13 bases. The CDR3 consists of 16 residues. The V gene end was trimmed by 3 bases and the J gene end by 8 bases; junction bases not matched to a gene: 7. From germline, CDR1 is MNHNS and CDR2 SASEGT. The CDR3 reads CASSDVGLAGVDEQFF. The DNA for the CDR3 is TGTGCCAGCAGTGATGTCGGACTAGCGGGAGTTGATGAGCAGTTCTTC.

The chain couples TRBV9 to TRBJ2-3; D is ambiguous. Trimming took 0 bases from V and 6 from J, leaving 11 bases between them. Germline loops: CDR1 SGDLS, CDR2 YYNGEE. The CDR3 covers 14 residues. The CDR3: CASSVGPSADTQYF. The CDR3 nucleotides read TGTGCCAGCAGCGTAGGACCCTCGGCGGATACGCAGTATTTT.

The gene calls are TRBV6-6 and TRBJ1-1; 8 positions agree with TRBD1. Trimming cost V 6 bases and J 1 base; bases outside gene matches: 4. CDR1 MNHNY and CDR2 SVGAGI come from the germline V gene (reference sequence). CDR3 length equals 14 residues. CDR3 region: CASSSQGGNTEAFF. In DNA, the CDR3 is TGTGCCAGCAGCTCACAGGGGGGGAACACTGAAGCTTTCTTT.

In DNA, the CDR3 is TGTGCCAGCAGTTTAAGGGGCTGGGAGCAGTACTTC. This codes for CASSLRGWEQYF. V gene TRBV28 combines with J gene TRBJ2-7, with D maybe TRBD1 (5 bases). Germline assignment: CDR1 MDHEN and CDR2 SYDVKM. This CDR3 contains 12 residues. V was trimmed by 2 bases and J by 7 bases, leaving 9 bases between them.

CDR3 sequence reads: CASSFTGTYSNQPQHF. CDR3 in DNA: TGTGCCAGCAGCTTCACCGGGACTTATAGCAATCAGCCCCAGCATTTT. The V call is TRBV5-6, the J call TRBJ1-5; maybe TRBD1 (5 bases). V was pared by 2 bases and J by 0 bases, with 12 bases between. Germline-derived CDR1 and CDR2 are SGHDT and YYEEEE. The CDR3 extends over 16 amino acids.

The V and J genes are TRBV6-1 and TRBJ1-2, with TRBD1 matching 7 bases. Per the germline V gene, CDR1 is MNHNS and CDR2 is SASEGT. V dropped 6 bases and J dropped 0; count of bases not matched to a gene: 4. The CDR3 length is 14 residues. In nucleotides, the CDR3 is TGTGCCAGCAGGGGACAGAAAGCTAACTATGGCTACACCTTC. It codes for CASRGQKANYGYTF.